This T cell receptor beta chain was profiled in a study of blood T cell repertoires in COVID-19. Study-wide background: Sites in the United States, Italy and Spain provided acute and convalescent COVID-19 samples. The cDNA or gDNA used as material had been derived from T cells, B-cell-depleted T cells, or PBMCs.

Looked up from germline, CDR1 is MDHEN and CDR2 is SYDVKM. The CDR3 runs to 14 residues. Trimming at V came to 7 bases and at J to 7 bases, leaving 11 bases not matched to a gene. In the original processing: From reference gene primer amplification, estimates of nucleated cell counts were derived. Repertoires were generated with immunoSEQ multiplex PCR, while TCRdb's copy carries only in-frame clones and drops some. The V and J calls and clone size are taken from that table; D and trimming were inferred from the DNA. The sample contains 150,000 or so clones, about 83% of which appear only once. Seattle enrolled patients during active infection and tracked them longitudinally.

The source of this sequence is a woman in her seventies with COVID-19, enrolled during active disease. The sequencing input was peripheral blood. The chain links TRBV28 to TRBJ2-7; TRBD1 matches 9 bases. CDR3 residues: CASTLDRGLGEQYF. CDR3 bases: TGTGCCAGCACCTTGGACAGGGGTCTGGGGGAGCAGTACTTC.